This entry concerns a single T cell receptor beta chain. Ten or more counts support this clonotype. The antigen it recognizes is unknown. Base quality data are lacking; no much larger clone is found one base away. Its CDR3 holds 20 amino acids, cysteine through phenylalanine. Solely the CDR3 DNA is kept, with 60 bases framed from the first base. The CDR1 and CDR2 encoded by the germline V gene are LGHNA and YSLEER. V and J are trimmed by 1 base and 0 bases, and the gene matches miss 11 bases of the junction. Bone marrow was sampled from every patient at the time of active disease. Ficoll-Hypaque density gradient centrifugation was used to isolate the bone marrow mononuclear cells. To remove myeloma plasma cells, the cells were labeled with CD138 magnetic microbeads on a MACS separator, and CD138-negative cells were then collected by negative selection. Purity of the isolated cells was checked by flow cytometry on an Attune NxT using CD138 antibodies. Total RNA was extracted using TRIzol reagent and was quantified on a NanoDrop spectrophotometer. For each patient, paired RNA-seq and IR-seq were run on the CD138-negative bone marrow sample from that patient.

This entry comes from a study of read filtering for tumor transcriptome and immune sequencing (dated by TCRdb to about 2020). For the study in its entirety: The cohort consisted of approximately 17 male and some 15 female patients, with a mean age of about 70 years and an age range of roughly 47 to 85. TCR-region mapped reads per sample ranged from about 3.5 to 11 million with IR-seq versus only about 75 to 1,400 with RNA-seq. The study compared TCR repertoires from targeted immune repertoire sequencing and bulk whole-transcriptome sequencing run on the same bone marrow samples. By revised international staging, about 8 patients were R-ISS I, fewer than 20 were R-ISS II and about seven were R-ISS III. Whole-transcriptome libraries were prepared with the TruSeq RNA Access Library Prep Kit after DNase treatment. One main goal was a read-filtering strategy for immune repertoire data, in particular deciding whether clonotypes backed by only one read should be removed. Broad study findings and their caveats: Compared with RNA-seq, IR-seq captured clonotypes at much greater depth and more reliably, and a smaller IR-seq throughput was enough to identify most of the shared clonotypes. The correlation between IR-seq and RNA-seq shared clonotype proportions rose when single-read clonotypes were removed. In IR-seq, single-read clonotypes were roughly 84% of clonotypes but about 3.5% of total reads; in RNA-seq they were 60% to 75% of clonotypes and more than 40% of reads. The sorted CD138-negative fraction was a mixed bone marrow immune population, not purified T cells.

TCR libraries were constructed from 400 to 500 ng RNA using the Immunoverse kit, and molecular barcoded adaptors covering alpha/delta and beta/gamma chains were employed. TCR library preparation was performed with the same RNA that was used for transcriptome sequencing. Sequencing of the TCR libraries was done on an Illumina HiSeq 4000 with 2 x 150 cycles. From the authors' description of their analysis: TCR reads were aligned to human V, D, J and C references and assembled into CDR3 clonotypes with MiXCR, including quality filtering and error correction. Clonotype counts and gene usage diversity were analyzed with the tcR package in R. Raw mapping reads were checked after the RNA-seq reads had been mapped by STAR aligner version 2.5.3a onto the human GRCh37 genome. To test the effect of sequencing depth on detected clonotypes, IR-seq fastq files were randomly downsampled using Seqtk 1.3. TCRdb handled the public reads itself, with Q25 trimming in fastp and clone calling in MiXCR, and kept productive beta chains. Records with the same CDR3 protein are collapsed into one entry carrying the most frequent genes and DNA. The V and J calls, along with clone size, are taken from TCRdb and not from the paper's own processing. The sample table records approximately 20,000 distinct CDR3 sequences; 22% of these occur just once. The top ten clones comprise less than 25% of the sample.

Source material: a population of CD138-negative cells sorted from bone marrow. The sample's cell subset or site label, in plain terms: bone marrow mononuclear cells depleted of CD138+ plasma/myeloma cells by negative magnetic selection. This TCR came from a donor at least 40 years old with multiple myeloma. The V and J genes are TRBV4-3 and TRBJ2-1, and TRBD2 matches 11 of the central bases. The DNA sequence reads TGCGCCAGCAGCCAAGGCCTAGCGGGGGGCCTTAGCGGCTCCTACAATGAGCAGTTCTTC. Protein translation: CASSQGLAGGLSGSYNEQFF.